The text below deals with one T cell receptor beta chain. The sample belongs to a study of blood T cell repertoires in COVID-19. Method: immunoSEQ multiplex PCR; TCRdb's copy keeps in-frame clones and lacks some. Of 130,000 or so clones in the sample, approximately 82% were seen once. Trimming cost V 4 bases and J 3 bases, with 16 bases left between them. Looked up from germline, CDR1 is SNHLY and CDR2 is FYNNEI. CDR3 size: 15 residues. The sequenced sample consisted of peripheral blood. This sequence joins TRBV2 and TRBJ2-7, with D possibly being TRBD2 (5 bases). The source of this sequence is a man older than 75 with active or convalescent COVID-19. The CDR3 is CASSALGSRIYEQYF. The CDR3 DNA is TGTGCCAGCAGTGCTCTTGGGAGTAGGATCTACGAGCAGTACTTC.